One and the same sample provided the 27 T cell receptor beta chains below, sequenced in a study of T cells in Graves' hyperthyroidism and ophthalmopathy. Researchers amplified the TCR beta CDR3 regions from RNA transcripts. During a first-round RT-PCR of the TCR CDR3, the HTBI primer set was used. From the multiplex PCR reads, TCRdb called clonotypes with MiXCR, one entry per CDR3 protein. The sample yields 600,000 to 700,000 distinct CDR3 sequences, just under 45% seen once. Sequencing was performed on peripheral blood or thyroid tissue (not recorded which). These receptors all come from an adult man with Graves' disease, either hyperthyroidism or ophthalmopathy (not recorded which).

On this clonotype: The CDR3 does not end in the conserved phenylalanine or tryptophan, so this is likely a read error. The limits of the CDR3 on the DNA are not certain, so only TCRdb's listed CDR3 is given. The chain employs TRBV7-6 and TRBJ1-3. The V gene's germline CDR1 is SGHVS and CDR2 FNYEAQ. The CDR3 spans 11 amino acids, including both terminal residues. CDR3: CASSLIASEDT.

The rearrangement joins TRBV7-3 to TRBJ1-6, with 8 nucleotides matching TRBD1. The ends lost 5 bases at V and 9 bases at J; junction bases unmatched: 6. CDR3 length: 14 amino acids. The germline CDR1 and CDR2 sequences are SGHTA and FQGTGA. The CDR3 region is CASSARQGTSPLHF. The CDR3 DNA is TGTGCCAGCAGCGCCCGACAGGGGACTTCACCCCTCCACTTT.

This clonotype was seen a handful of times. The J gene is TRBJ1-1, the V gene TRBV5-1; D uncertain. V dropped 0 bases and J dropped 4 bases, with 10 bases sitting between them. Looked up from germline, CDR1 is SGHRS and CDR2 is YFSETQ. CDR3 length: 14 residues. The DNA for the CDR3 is TGCGCCAGCAGCTTGGATCGTATGAGCACTGAAGCTTTCTTT. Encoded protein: CASSLDRMSTEAFF.

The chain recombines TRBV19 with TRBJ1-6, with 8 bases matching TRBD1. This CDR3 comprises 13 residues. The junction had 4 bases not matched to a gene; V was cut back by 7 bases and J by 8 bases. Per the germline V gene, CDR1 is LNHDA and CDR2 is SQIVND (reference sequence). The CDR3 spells CASTLTGDSPLHF. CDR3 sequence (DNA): TGTGCCAGTACCCTGACAGGGGATTCACCCCTCCACTTT. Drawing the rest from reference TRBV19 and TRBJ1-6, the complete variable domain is DGGITQSPKYLFRKEGQNVTLSCEQNLNHDAMYWYRQDPGQGLRLIYYSQIVNDFQKGDIAEGYSVSREKKESFPLTVTSAQKNPTAFYLCASTLTGDSPLHFGNGTRLTVT.

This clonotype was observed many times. CDR3 amino acids: CAASGTSGNTIYF. The DNA for the CDR3 is TGTGCCGCCTCGGGAACATCTGGAAACACCATATATTTT. This rearrangement joins TRBV10-3 to TRBJ1-3; D not resolved. The CDR3 has 13 residues. The germline CDR1 and CDR2 sequences are ENHRY and SYGVKD. The V end was cut by 11 bases, the J end by 1 base, with 12 bases between.

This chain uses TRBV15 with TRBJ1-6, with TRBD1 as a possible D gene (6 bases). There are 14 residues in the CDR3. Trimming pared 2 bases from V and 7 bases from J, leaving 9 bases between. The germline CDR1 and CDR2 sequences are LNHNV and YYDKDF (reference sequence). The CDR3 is CATSRKGTNSPLHF. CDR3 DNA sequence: TGTGCCACCAGCAGAAAGGGGACAAATTCACCCCTCCACTTT.

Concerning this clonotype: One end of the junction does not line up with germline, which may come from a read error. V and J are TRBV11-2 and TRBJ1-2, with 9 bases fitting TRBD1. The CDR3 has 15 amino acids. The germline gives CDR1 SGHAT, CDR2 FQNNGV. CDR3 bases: TGCGCCAGCAGCCCTATGGACAGGGGACTTCATGGCTACACCTTC. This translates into CASSPMDRGLHGYTF.

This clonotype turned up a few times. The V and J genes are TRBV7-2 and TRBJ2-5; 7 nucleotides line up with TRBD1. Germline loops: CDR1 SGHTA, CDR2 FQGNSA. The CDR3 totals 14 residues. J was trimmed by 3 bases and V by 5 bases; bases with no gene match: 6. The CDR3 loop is CASSQVDREETQYF. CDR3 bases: TGTGCCAGCAGCCAAGTCGACAGGGAAGAGACCCAGTACTTC.

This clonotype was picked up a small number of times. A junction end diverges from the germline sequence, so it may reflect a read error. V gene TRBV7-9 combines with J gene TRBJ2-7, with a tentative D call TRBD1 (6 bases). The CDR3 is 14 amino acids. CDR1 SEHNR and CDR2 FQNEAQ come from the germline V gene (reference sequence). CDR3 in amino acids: CASSLHVDSYEQYF. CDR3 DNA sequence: TGCGCCAGCAGCCTACACGTGGACAGCTACGAGCAGTACTTC.

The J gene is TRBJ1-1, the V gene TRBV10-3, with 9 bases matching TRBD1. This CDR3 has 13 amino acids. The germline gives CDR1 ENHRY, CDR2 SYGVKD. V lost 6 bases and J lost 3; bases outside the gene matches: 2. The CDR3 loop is CAIRDRGDTEAFF. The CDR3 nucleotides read TGTGCCATCAGGGACAGGGGTGACACTGAAGCTTTCTTT.

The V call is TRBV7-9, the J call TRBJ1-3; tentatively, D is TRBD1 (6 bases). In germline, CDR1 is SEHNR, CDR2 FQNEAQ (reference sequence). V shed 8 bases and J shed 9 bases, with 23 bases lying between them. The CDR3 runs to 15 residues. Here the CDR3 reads CASGRTAGDRGTIYF. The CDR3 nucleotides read TGTGCCAGCGGGAGGACAGCAGGGGACCGCGGCACCATATATTTT.

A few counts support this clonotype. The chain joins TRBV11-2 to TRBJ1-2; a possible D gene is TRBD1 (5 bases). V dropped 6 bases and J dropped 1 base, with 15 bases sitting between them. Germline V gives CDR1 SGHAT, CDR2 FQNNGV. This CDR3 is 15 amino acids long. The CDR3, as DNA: TGTGCCAGCAGACGGTCCGGGACCTATAACTATGGCTACACCTTC. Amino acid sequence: CASRRSGTYNYGYTF.

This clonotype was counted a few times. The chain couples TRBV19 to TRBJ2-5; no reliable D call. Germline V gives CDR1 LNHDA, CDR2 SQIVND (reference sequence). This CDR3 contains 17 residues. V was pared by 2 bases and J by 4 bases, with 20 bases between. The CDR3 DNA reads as TGTGCCAGTAGTATAATGGGGATGAAAAGAAGGCCAGAGACCCAGTACTTC. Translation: CASSIMGMKRRPETQYF. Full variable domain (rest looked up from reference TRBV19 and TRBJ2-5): DGGITQSPKYLFRKEGQNVTLSCEQNLNHDAMYWYRQDPGQGLRLIYYSQIVNDFQKGDIAEGYSVSREKKESFPLTVTSAQKNPTAFYLCASSIMGMKRRPETQYFGPGTRLLVL.

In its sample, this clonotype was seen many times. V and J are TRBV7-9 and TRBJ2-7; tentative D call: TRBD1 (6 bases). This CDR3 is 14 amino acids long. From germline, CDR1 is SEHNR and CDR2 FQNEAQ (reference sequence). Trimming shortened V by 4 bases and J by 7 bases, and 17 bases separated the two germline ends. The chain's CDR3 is CASSYRDNTQEQYF. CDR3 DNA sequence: TGTGCCAGCAGCTACCGGGACAACACTCAGGAGCAGTACTTC. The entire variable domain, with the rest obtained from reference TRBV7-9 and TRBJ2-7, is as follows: DTGVSQNPRHKITKRGQNVTFRCDPISEHNRLYWYRQTLGQGPEFLTYFQNEAQLEKSRLLSDRFSAERPKGSFSTLEIQRTEQGDSAMYLCASSYRDNTQEQYFGPGTRLTVT.

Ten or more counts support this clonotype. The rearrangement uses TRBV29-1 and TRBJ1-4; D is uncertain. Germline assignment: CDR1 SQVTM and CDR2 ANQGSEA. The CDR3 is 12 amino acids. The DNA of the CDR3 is TGCGGATGTGACCGGGCCAATGAAAAACTGTTTTTT. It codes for CGCDRANEKLFF.

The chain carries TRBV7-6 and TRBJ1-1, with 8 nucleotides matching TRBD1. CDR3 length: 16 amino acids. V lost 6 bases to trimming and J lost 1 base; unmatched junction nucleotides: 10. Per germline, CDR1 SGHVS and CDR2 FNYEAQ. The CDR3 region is CASRAQGAWGNTEAFF. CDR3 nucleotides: TGTGCCAGCAGAGCTCAGGGGGCGTGGGGGAACACTGAAGCTTTCTTT.

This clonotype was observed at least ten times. The CDR3 region has the DNA TGCAGTGGGGGGAGTTGGGACACTGAAGCTTTCTTT. Protein sequence: CSGGSWDTEAFF. This rearrangement joins TRBV29-1 to TRBJ1-1; possibly TRBD1 for D (5 bases). Germline V gene lookup returns CDR1 SQVTM and CDR2 ANQGSEA. This CDR3 is built from 12 residues.

CDR3 sequence: CASSISHLTDSYQPQHF. DNA of the CDR3: TGTGCCAGTAGTATATCTCACCTGACAGACTCGTATCAGCCCCAGCATTTT. The chain couples TRBV19 to TRBJ1-5; D might be TRBD1 (5 bases). V lost 2 bases, J lost 5 bases, and 19 bases lay in between. Germline CDR1 and CDR2: LNHDA and SQIVND (reference sequence). This CDR3 has 17 amino acids.

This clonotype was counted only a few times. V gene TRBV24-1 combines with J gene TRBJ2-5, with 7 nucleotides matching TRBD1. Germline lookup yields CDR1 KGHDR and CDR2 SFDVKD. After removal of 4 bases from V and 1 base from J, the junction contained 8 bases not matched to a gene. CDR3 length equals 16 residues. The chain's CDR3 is CATSDAEQGIQETQYF. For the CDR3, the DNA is TGTGCCACCAGTGACGCCGAACAGGGGATCCAAGAGACCCAGTACTTC.

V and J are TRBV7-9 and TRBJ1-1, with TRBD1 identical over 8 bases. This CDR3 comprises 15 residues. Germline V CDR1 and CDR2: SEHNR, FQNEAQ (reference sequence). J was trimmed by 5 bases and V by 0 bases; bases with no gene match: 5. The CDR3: CASSLAQGASTEAFF. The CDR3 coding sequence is TGTGCCAGCAGCTTAGCGCAGGGGGCGAGTACTGAAGCTTTCTTT. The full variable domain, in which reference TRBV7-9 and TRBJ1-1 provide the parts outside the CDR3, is DTGVSQNPRHKITKRGQNVTFRCDPISEHNRLYWYRQTLGQGPEFLTYFQNEAQLEKSRLLSDRFSAERPKGSFSTLEIQRTEQGDSAMYLCASSLAQGASTEAFFGQGTRLTVV.

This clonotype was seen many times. The CDR3 coding sequence is TGTGCCAGCAGTTTGGGGACACTTGAAAAACTGTTTTTT. Translation: CASSLGTLEKLFF. J is TRBJ1-4 and V is TRBV12-3 or TRBV12-4; possibly TRBD1 for D (6 bases). The V and J ends lost 3 bases and 7 bases respectively, with 9 bases between them. This CDR3 is built from 13 residues.

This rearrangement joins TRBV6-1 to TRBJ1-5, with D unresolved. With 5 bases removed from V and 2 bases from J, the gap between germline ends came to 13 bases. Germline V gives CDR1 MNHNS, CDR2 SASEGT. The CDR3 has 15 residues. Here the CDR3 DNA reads TGTGCCAGCAGTTACTCAGACGGCGGCAATCAGCCCCAGCATTTT. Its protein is CASSYSDGGNQPQHF.

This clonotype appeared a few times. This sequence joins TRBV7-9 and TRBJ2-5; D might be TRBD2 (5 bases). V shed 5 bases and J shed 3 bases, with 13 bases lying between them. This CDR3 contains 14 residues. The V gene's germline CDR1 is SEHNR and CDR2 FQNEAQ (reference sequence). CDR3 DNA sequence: TGTGCCAGCAGCCGGGGTGTTGCGGAAGAGACCCAGTACTTC. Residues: CASSRGVAEETQYF.

The DNA of the CDR3 is TGTGCCATCAGTGAGGCGGCTAGCGGGACCTACGAGCAGTACTTC. Amino acids: CAISEAASGTYEQYF. J is TRBJ2-7 and V is TRBV10-3; TRBD2 matches 9 bases. This CDR3 region has 15 residues. V was pared by 2 bases and J by 2 bases, with 4 bases of the junction left unmatched. Germline assignment: CDR1 ENHRY and CDR2 SYGVKD.

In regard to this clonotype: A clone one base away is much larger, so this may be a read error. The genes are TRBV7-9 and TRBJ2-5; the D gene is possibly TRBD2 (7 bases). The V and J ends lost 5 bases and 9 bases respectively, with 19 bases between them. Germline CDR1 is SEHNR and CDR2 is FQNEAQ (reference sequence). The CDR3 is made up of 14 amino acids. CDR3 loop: CASSVAGGQEAQYF. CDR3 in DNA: TGTGCCAGCAGCGTCGCCGGGGGGCAGGAGGCCCAGTACTTC.

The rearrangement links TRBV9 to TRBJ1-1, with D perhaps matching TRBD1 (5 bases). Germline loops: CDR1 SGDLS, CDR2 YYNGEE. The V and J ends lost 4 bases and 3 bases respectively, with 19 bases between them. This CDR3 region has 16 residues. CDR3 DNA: TGTGCCAGCAGCCGACCCGTAATGGGGGAGGACACTGAAGCTTTCTTT. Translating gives CASSRPVMGEDTEAFF.

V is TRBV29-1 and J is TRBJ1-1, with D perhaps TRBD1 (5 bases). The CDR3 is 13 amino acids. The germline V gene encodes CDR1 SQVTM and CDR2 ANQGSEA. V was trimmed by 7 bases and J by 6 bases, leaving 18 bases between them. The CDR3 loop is CSADGGQGAEAFF. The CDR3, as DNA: TGCAGCGCCGACGGCGGGCAGGGAGCTGAAGCTTTCTTT.